This T cell receptor beta chain stems from a study of human T cells and chemical hapten exposure. TCRdb itself ran the RACE reads through MiXCR, one entry per CDR3 protein. The profile covers 350,000 or so distinct CDR3 sequences, with approximately 6.3% appearing a single time and less than 10% taken by the ten largest. Time point: patch test 1, 2 weeks after DPC sensitization. Treatment reported: therapeutic diphenylcyclopropenone sensitization with weekly scalp DPC. CDR1 is SNHLY and CDR2 is FYNNEI in the germline V gene. Germline trimming cut 6 bases from V and 4 bases from J; bases unmatched to any gene: 3. CDR3 length: 13 residues.

This clonotype was obtained from a woman under 30 with alopecia areata. Some clones in this sample may be carry-over from other donors' samples. The sample consisted of whole blood, taken in connection with sensitization to the hapten diphenylcyclopropenone (DPC). The chain carries TRBV2 and TRBJ2-1; TRBD2 matches 7 bases. CDR3 nucleotide sequence: TGTGCCAGCAGACTAGCGTATTACAATGAGCAGTTCTTC. It specifies CASRLAYYNEQFF.